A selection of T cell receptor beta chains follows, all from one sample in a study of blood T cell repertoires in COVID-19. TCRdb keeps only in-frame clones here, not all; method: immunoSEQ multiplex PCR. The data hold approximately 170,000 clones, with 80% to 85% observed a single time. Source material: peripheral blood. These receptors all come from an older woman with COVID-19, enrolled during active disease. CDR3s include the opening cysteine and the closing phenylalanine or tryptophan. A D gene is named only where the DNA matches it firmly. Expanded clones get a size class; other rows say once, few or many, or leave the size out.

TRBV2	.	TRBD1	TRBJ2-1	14	CASRWDRDVGEQFF	TGTGCCAGCAGATGGGACAGGGATGTAGGTGAGCAGTTCTTC
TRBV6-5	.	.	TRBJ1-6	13	CASSYVQNSPLHF	TGTGCCAGCAGTTACGTCCAGAACTCACCCCTCCACTTT
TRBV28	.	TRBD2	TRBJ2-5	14	CASARGGNKETQYF	TGTGCCAGCGCACGCGGGGGGAATAAAGAGACCCAGTACTTC
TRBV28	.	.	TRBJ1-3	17	CASSTGRQGPSGNTIYF	TGTGCCAGCAGTACCGGCAGGCAGGGTCCCTCTGGAAACACCATATATTTT
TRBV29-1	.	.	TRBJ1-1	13	CSVHEGGGTEAFF	TGCAGCGTTCACGAAGGGGGGGGCACTGAAGCTTTCTTT
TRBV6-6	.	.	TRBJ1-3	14	CASIPGDSGNTIYF	TGTGCCAGCATTCCGGGGGACTCTGGAAACACCATATATTTT
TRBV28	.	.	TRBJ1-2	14	CASSFASSLYGYTF	TGTGCCAGCAGTTTCGCGTCGAGCCTATATGGCTACACCTTC
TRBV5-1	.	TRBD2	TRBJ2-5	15	CASSGGLAGGETQYF	TGCGCCAGCAGCGGGGGACTAGCGGGAGGAGAGACCCAGTACTTC
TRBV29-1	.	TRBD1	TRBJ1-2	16	CSVATGTGVHGYGYTF	TGCAGCGTTGCCACCGGGACAGGGGTACATGGCTATGGCTACACCTTC
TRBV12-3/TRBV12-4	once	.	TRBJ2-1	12	CASSLVLYEQFF	TGTGCCAGCAGTTTAGTACTGTATGAGCAGTTCTTC
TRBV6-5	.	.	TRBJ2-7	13	CASSSDLRYEQYF	TGTGCCAGCAGTTCGGACTTGAGGTACGAGCAGTACTTC
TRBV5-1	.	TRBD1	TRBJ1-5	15	CASSLEGQGAQPQHF	TGCGCCAGCAGCTTGGAAGGACAGGGTGCCCAGCCCCAGCATTTT
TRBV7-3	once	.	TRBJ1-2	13	CASSLQQGDGYTF	TGTGCCAGCAGCCTACAACAGGGCGATGGCTACACCTTC
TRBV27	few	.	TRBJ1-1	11	CASSSSVEAFF	TGTGCCAGCAGTTCTTCTGTAGAAGCTTTCTTT
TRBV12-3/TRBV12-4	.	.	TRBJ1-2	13	CASSLLGTHGYTF	TGTGCCAGCAGTTTACTTGGGACTCATGGCTACACCTTC
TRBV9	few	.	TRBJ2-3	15	CASSANYGLTDTQYF	TGTGCCAGCAGCGCGAACTACGGCCTCACAGATACGCAGTATTTT
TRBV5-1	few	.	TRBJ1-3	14	CASSLDGSGNTIYF	TGCGCCAGCAGCTTGGACGGCTCTGGAAACACCATATATTTT
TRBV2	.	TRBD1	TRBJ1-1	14	CASTPGGSHPEAFF	TGTGCCAGCACCCCAGGGGGGTCCCATCCTGAAGCTTTCTTT
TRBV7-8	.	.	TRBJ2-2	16	CASSLVAGANTGELFF	TGTGCCAGCAGCTTAGTGGCCGGGGCGAACACCGGGGAGCTGTTTTTT
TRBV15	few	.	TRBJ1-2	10	CATGPYGYTF	TGTGCCACCGGGCCCTATGGCTACACCTTC
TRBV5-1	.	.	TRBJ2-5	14	CASSEQAYQETQYF	TGCGCCAGCAGCGAACAGGCGTACCAAGAGACCCAGTACTTC
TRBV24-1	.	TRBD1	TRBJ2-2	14	CATTDRGSTGELFF	TGTGCCACCACGGACAGGGGGAGCACCGGGGAGCTGTTTTTT
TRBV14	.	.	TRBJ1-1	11	CASSQGIEAFF	TGTGCCAGCAGTCAGGGTATCGAAGCTTTCTTT
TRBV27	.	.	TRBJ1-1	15	CASSLVSGVNTEAFF	TGTGCCAGCAGTTTAGTCTCGGGGGTAAACACTGAAGCTTTCTTT
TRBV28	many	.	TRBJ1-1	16	CASTSRGRGRSTEAFF	TGTGCCAGCACAAGCAGGGGCAGGGGAAGGAGCACTGAAGCTTTCTTT
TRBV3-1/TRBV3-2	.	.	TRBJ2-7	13	CASSLSGGNEQYF	TGTGCCAGCAGCCTAAGTGGGGGGAACGAGCAGTACTTC
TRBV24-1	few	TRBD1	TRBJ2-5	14	CATSAGTGKETQYF	TGTGCCACCAGTGCCGGGACAGGGAAAGAGACCCAGTACTTC
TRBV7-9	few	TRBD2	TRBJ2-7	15	CASSPRTSRSYEQYF	TGTGCCAGCAGCCCGCGGACTAGCCGCTCCTACGAGCAGTACTTC
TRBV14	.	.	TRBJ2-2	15	CASRPGQLNTGELFF	TGTGCCAGCAGGCCCGGACAGCTGAACACCGGGGAGCTGTTTTTT
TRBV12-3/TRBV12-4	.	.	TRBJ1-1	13	CASSLAGRTEAFF	TGTGCCAGCAGTTTAGCGGGGAGGACTGAAGCTTTCTTT
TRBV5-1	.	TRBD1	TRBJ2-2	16	CASSLADRVDTGELFF	TGCGCCAGCAGCTTGGCCGACAGGGTGGACACCGGGGAGCTGTTTTTT
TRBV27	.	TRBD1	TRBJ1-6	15	CASTLLGQGHTPLHF	TGTGCCAGCACCCTTTTGGGACAGGGTCATACACCCCTCCACTTT
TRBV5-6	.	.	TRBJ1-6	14	CASSASGYNSPLHF	TGTGCCAGCAGTGCTAGCGGTTATAATTCACCCCTCCACTTT
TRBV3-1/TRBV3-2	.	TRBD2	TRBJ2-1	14	CASSQASGYNEQFF	TGTGCCAGCAGCCAGGCTAGCGGCTACAATGAGCAGTTCTTC
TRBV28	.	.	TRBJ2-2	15	CASSFSSGYTGELFF	TGTGCCAGCAGTTTTAGTTCCGGTTACACCGGGGAGCTGTTTTTT